This TCR beta chain was sequenced during a study of cytomegalovirus exposure and HLA in healthy donors. Overall study results and limits: Testing in vitro showed three CMV-associated chains specific for CMV antigens.

Remarks on this clone: Its antigen is currently unknown.

The donors were in the roughly 130-subject validation cohort, distinct from the roughly 600-subject first cohort. Germline V gene data show CDR1 as LGHNA and CDR2 as YSLEER. The CDR3 runs 16 residues. V lost 0 bases and J 4 bases, leaving 15 bases between the germline ends. TCRdb's table, derived via immunoSEQ multiplex PCR, lists solely in-frame clones and lacks some. The data contain tens of thousands of clones, roughly nine tenths of them singletons. This chain links TRBV4-3 with TRBJ2-5, with a weak D call TRBD2 (5 bases). Sequences were obtained from PBMCs. The source is a man younger than 35 in good health and CMV-seronegative. CDR3 bases: TGCGCCAGCAGCCAAGATCGACGGGGTTTGGGAGAGACCCAGTACTTC. Its protein product is CASSQDRRGLGETQYF.